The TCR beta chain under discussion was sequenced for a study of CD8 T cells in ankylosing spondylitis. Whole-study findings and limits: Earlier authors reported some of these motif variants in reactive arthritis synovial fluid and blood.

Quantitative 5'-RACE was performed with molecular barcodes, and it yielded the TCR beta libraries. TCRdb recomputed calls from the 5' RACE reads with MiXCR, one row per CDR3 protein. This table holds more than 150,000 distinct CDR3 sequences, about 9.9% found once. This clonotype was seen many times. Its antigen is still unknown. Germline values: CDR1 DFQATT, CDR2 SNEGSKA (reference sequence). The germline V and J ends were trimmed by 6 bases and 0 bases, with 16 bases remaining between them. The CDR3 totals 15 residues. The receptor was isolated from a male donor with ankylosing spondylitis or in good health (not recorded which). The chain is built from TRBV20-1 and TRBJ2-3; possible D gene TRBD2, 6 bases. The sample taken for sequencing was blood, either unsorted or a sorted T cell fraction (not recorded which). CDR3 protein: CSALPFSGSTDTQYF. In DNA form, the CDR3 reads TGCAGTGCCCTTCCTTTTAGCGGAAGCACAGATACGCAGTATTTT.